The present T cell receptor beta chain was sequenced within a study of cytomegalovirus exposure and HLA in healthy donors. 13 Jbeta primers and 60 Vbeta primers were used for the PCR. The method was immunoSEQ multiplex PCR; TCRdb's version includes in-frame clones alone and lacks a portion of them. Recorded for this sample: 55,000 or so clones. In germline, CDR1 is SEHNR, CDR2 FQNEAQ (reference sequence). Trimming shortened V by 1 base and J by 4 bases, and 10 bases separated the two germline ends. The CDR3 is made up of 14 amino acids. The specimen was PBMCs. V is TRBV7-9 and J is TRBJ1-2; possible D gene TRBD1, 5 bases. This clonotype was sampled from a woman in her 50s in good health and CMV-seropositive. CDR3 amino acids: CASSLGQGSYGYTF. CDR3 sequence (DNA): TGTGCCAGCAGCTTAGGGCAGGGATCCTATGGCTACACCTTC.